Listed below are T cell receptor beta chains from one sample, sequenced in a study of shared clonotypes between healthy human individuals. Measured with immunoSEQ multiplex PCR; TCRdb has only the in-frame clones, and not every one. The data show a few million clones, with approximately 95% seen just once and 0.3% to 0.4% held by the top ten. The sample comprised naive CD4+ T cells from PBMCs. These TCRs come from a man aged 18 to 29 in good health. Some clones in this sample may be carry-over from other donors' samples. Both conserved end residues are part of each CDR3.

>TRBJ2-2|TRBV2
CASSARTANTGELFF
>TRBJ2-7|TRBV29-1
CSVRRDRSSYEQYF
>TRBJ2-7|TRBV30
CAWDEQGALDEQYF
>TRBJ2-7|TRBV5-5
CASSLQHLSYEQYF
>TRBJ2-1|TRBV11-2
CASSLIAGVGNEQFF
>TRBJ2-5|TRBV7-3
CASRAGLAVQETQYF
>TRBJ2-7|TRBV28
CASSSPASGTYEQYF
>TRBJ2-3|TRBV7-9
CASSLDPDRDTQYF
>TRBJ2-1|TRBV11-2
CASSPSLIPPGQRYNEQFF
>TRBJ2-1|TRBV2
CASRTSEAEQFF
>TRBJ1-1|TRBV4-1
CASVRGDMNTEAFF
>TRBJ1-5|TRBV19
CASSIGAGDYNQPQHF
>TRBJ2-5|TRBV7-2
CASSPRETQYF
>TRBJ1-3|TRBV18
CASSPSLPLMGGNTIYF
>TRBJ2-5|TRBV6-1
CASKREIQETQYF
>TRBJ2-1|TRBV7-3
CASSRTSGADNNEQFF
>TRBJ2-7|TRBV7-2
CASSLEGTSYEQYF
>TRBJ2-3|TRBV9
CASSVATSSFADTQYF
>TRBJ1-2|TRBV5-1
CASSLGQGSGYTF
>TRBJ1-1|TRBV5-1
CASSLARVMNTEAFF
>TRBJ2-7|TRBV7-9
CASSPMGGETYEQYF
>TRBJ1-1|TRBV18
CASSGATGNTEAFF
>TRBJ1-1|TRBV28
CASTRGPRFTEAFF
>TRBJ2-1|TRBV4-2
CASSQETSVPNEQFF
>TRBJ1-4|TRBV4-1
CASSQETGLANEKLFF
>TRBJ2-3|TRBV9
CASSVGLAGFTDTQYF
>TRBJ2-1|TRBV2
CASSGEVTYNEQFF
>TRBJ2-7|TRBV7-9
CASSPPSGGSYEQYF
>TRBJ2-1|TRBV30
CAWSDRLGRFF
>TRBJ2-7|TRBV28
CASTQGGAYEQYF
>TRBJ1-2|TRBV28
CASSRDRQGYGYTF
>TRBJ2-2|TRBV6-5
CASRPGQGVTGELFF
>TRBJ1-2|TRBV4-2
CASSPPASRGGYTF
>TRBJ1-5|TRBV28
CASSLWESNQPQHF
>TRBJ2-3|TRBV2
CASSYRDSRTDTQYF
>TRBJ1-3|TRBV9
CASSSGGPGNTIYF
>TRBJ2-5|TRBV7-3
CASSPLRHPQETQYF
>TRBJ1-4|TRBV5-1
CASRGQATNEKLFF
>TRBJ2-7|TRBV30
CAWSAPTYEQYF
>TRBJ2-3|TRBV20-1
CSAPGDTQYF